What follows are 15 T cell receptor beta chains derived from one specimen sequenced in a study of cytomegalovirus exposure and HLA in healthy donors. With 60 Vbeta and 13 Jbeta primers, the PCR was carried out. Sequenced by immunoSEQ multiplex PCR; TCRdb stores in-frame clones only, minus some. The table records 70,000 to 90,000 clones, about three quarters of them present only once. The sequenced material came from PBMCs. The receptors were gathered from a male donor in good health and CMV-seropositive.

The chain links TRBV7-3 to TRBJ2-1; 10 bases map to TRBD2. Trimming took 0 bases from V and 5 from J; bases not matched to a gene: 4. Germline V gene sequence: CDR1 SGHTA, CDR2 FQGTGA. CDR3 length equals 16 residues. The CDR3 is CASSLTLAGGNNEQFF. The CDR3, as DNA: TGTGCCAGCAGCTTAACTTTAGCGGGAGGAAACAATGAGCAGTTCTTC.

CDR3 sequence (DNA): TGTGCCAGCAGTGAAGGGGCGATCTCCTACGAGCAGTACTTC. Translating gives CASSEGAISYEQYF. The chain has TRBV2 and TRBJ2-7; D unresolved. This CDR3 spans 14 amino acids. Germline loops: CDR1 SNHLY, CDR2 FYNNEI. V lost 1 base, J lost 0 bases, and 7 bases lay in between.

The chain has TRBV4-1 and TRBJ2-1; 7 bases are shared with TRBD2. The junction had 8 bases not matched to a gene; V was cut back by 0 bases and J by 6 bases. Germline V lookup: CDR1 MGHRA, CDR2 YSYEKL. This CDR3 is 16 amino acids long. CDR3 in amino acids: CASSQEGGLGANEQFF. The CDR3 nucleotides read TGCGCCAGCAGCCAAGAGGGTGGACTAGGGGCCAATGAGCAGTTCTTC.

The genes are TRBV11-2 and TRBJ1-3; the match to TRBD1 covers 8 bases. The V gene's germline CDR1 is SGHAT and CDR2 FQNNGV. There are 15 residues in the CDR3. The V and J ends lost 5 bases and 4 bases, in that order; junction bases with no gene match: 7. CDR3 bases: TGTGCCAGCAGCCGGGCAGGGGGCCTAGGAAACACCATATATTTT. It translates to CASSRAGGLGNTIYF.

The genes are TRBV14 and TRBJ1-1; D is unclear. Per germline, CDR1 SGHDN and CDR2 FVKESK. The germline V and J ends were trimmed by 0 bases and 0 bases, with 14 bases remaining between them. This CDR3 comprises 17 residues. DNA for the CDR3: TGTGCCAGCAGCCAAGATGATCTGACACTTATGAACACTGAAGCTTTCTTT. Amino acids: CASSQDDLTLMNTEAFF. The full variable domain, in which reference TRBV14 and TRBJ1-1 provide the parts outside the CDR3, is EAGVTQFPSHSVIEKGQTVTLRCDPISGHDNLYWYRRVMGKEIKFLLHFVKESKQDESGMPNNRFLAERTGGTYSTLKVQPAELEDSGVYFCASSQDDLTLMNTEAFFGQGTRLTVV.

The chain links TRBV7-9 to TRBJ2-7; 7 positions agree with TRBD1. After removal of 2 bases from V and 3 bases from J, the junction contained 4 bases not matched to a gene. The CDR3 contains 14 residues. The germline CDR1 and CDR2 sequences are SEHNR and FQNEAQ (reference sequence). The CDR3 DNA reads TGTGCCAGCAGCTTACTTGGGACAGTCTACGAGCAGTACTTC. Translating gives CASSLLGTVYEQYF.

This rearrangement joins TRBV7-2 to TRBJ2-7, with D perhaps TRBD2 (6 bases). Germline CDR1 SGHTA, CDR2 FQGNSA. V lost 1 base and J 2 bases, leaving 9 bases between the germline ends. This CDR3 comprises 14 residues. The CDR3 sequence: CASSLGLAPYEQYF. CDR3 bases: TGTGCCAGCAGCTTAGGGCTAGCGCCCTACGAGCAGTACTTC.

This clone was recorded once. The chain is built from TRBV6-5 and TRBJ1-6; D is possibly TRBD1 (6 bases). The V and J ends lost 4 bases and 7 bases respectively, with 11 bases between them. CDR1 is MNHEY and CDR2 is SVGAGI in the germline V gene. This CDR3 contains 14 residues. CDR3 protein: CASSSGHLNSPLHF. For the CDR3, the DNA is TGTGCCAGCAGTTCGGGACACTTAAATTCACCCCTCCACTTT.

CDR3 loop: CASSSGSTYEQYF. As DNA, the CDR3 is TGTGCCAGCAGTAGCGGGAGTACTTACGAGCAGTACTTC. J is TRBJ2-7 and V is TRBV27, with 8 positions matching TRBD2. Germline V gives CDR1 MNHEY, CDR2 SMNVEV (reference sequence). Losses at the gene ends were 5 bases for V and 4 bases for J; bases not matched to a gene: 4. There are 13 residues in the CDR3.

The genes are TRBV28 and TRBJ1-1, with D maybe TRBD1 (5 bases). CDR1 and CDR2 from the germline V gene are MDHEN and SYDVKM. The ends were cut back, 6 bases at V and 1 base at J, with 15 bases in the middle. This CDR3 spans 15 amino acids. CDR3 coding DNA: TGTGCCAGCAGAAGTTACAGGACGGAGAACACTGAAGCTTTCTTT. Protein: CASRSYRTENTEAFF.

This clone was counted a few times. The sample contains more than one DNA sequence encoding this CDR3. This rearrangement joins TRBV9 to TRBJ2-1; 9 positions match TRBD2. Germline assignment: CDR1 SGDLS and CDR2 YYNGEE. This CDR3 region has 15 residues. Trimming removed 0 bases from V and 10 bases from J; junction bases left unmatched: 8. The DNA of the CDR3 is TGTGCCAGCAGCGTAGTTGCGGGGGGGCCTAAAGAGCAGTTCTTC. This translates into CASSVVAGGPKEQFF.

The chain carries TRBV19 and TRBJ2-7, with 8 bases matching TRBD2. The CDR3 has 13 residues. Trimming at V came to 3 bases and at J to 5 bases, leaving 3 bases not matched to a gene. Looked up from germline, CDR1 is LNHDA and CDR2 is SQIVND (reference sequence). This CDR3 reads CASSIGGAHEQYF. In DNA, the CDR3 is TGTGCCAGTAGTATCGGGGGGGCCCACGAGCAGTACTTC.

The chain combines TRBV7-8 with TRBJ1-2, with 10 positions matching TRBD1. J was trimmed by 5 bases and V by 6 bases; bases with no gene match: 9. The CDR3 runs to 15 residues. Germline CDR1 and CDR2: SGHVS and FQNEAQ. Written as DNA, the CDR3 is TGTGCCAGCAGACGGACAGGGGGTGGGGGATATGGCTACACCTTC. This gives the protein CASRRTGGGGYGYTF.

A remark on this clone: One junction end does not reproduce the germline sequence, and a read error may be involved. The V and J genes are TRBV9 and TRBJ2-1; 8 bases line up with TRBD2. Germline V gene lookup returns CDR1 SGDLS and CDR2 YYNGEE. This CDR3 has 15 amino acids. In DNA form, the CDR3 reads TGTGCCAGCAGCGAGGAGCGGGAGTCCTTCAATGAGCAGTTCTTC. It is translated as CASSEERESFNEQFF.

Comment on this clone: The junction departs from germline at one end; a sequencing error may be responsible. The J gene is TRBJ2-7, the V gene TRBV7-9, with D uncertain. Germline CDR1 SEHNR, CDR2 FQNEAQ (reference sequence). The CDR3 loop spans 11 amino acids. The CDR3 DNA reads TGTTCCAGCAGCCAAAACTACGAGCAGTACTTC. It codes for CSSSQNYEQYF.